This T cell receptor (beta chain) was recovered during a study of early T cells in non-severe SARS-CoV-2 infection. Study overall: Bulk RNA from unsorted whole blood was sequenced; chains were unpaired. Whole-study results and caveats: VDJdb-based matching was biased toward anti-spike CD8 responses and missed private and CD4 specificities.

Individual cDNA molecules carried attached unique molecular identifiers. TCRdb independently ran MiXCR on the 5' RACE reads; one entry per CDR3 protein. This table holds nearly 80,000 distinct CDR3 sequences, around 13% found once. This CDR3 is 14 amino acids long. Germline V lookup: CDR1 SGHVS, CDR2 FNYEAQ. Trimming pared 4 bases from V and 7 bases from J, leaving 11 bases between. A note on this clonotype: The antigen is undetermined.

The chain employs TRBV7-6 and TRBJ1-6; D is possibly TRBD1 (5 bases). The sequence derives from an adult who was a healthcare worker with PCR-confirmed SARS-CoV-2 infection or an uninfected control (not recorded which). The sequenced sample was whole blood. The DNA of the CDR3 is TGTGCCAGCAGCTATGGGACGGTAAATTCACCCCTCCACTTT. Its translation: CASSYGTVNSPLHF.